The 28 T cell receptor beta chains below all came from one sample that was sequenced in a study of blood T cell repertoires in COVID-19. TCRdb's copy holds only in-frame clones and misses some; the assay was immunoSEQ multiplex PCR. The table has fewer than 65,000 clones, about 88% seen once; the top ten hold 1% to 1.5%. Sequenced sample: peripheral blood. These receptors originate from a man aged 60-69 years with acute or convalescent COVID-19.

The V gene is TRBV4-2, the J gene TRBJ2-7; 10 nucleotides agree with TRBD2. J gave up 2 bases and V 0 bases, and 4 bases lay outside the gene matches. This CDR3 spans 16 amino acids. Germline CDR1 LGHNA, CDR2 YNFKEQ. CDR3 region: CASSQDSLAGAYEQYF. CDR3 DNA: TGTGCCAGCAGCCAAGATTCTCTAGCGGGGGCCTACGAGCAGTACTTC.

The rearrangement links TRBV6-1 to TRBJ2-3; tentative D call: TRBD2 (5 bases). Trimming cost V 1 base and J 9 bases, with 11 bases left between them. Germline V gene sequence: CDR1 MNHNS, CDR2 SASEGT. The CDR3 consists of 13 residues. In DNA, the CDR3 is TGTGCCAGCAGTGAAGAAGCGGATCGCACGCAGTATTTT. It translates to CASSEEADRTQYF.

The CDR3 DNA follows: TGTGCCAGCAGCCACGGACAGATAGAAGCTTTCTTT. Amino acid sequence: CASSHGQIEAFF. V is TRBV6-6 and J is TRBJ1-1; D is possibly TRBD1 (6 bases). The CDR3 is made up of 12 amino acids. V lost 6 bases to trimming and J lost 8 bases, with 13 bases between them. Germline CDR1 is MNHNY and CDR2 is SVGAGI (reference sequence).

V usage is TRBV14 and J usage is TRBJ2-1; D perhaps matches TRBD1 (6 bases). In germline, CDR1 is SGHDN, CDR2 FVKESK. Trimming stripped 11 bases from V and 8 bases from J, with 25 bases between. The CDR3 spans 15 residues. In DNA, the CDR3 is TGTGCCTCCGGCCCAGGGGCCCCTTTGTATCATGAGCAGTTCTTC. Translated: CASGPGAPLYHEQFF.

The chain uses TRBV6-5 and TRBJ2-7; 7 nucleotides line up with TRBD1. This CDR3 is built from 13 residues. CDR1 is MNHEY, CDR2 SVGAGI, per germline. Losses at the gene ends were 4 bases for V and 1 base for J; bases not matched to a gene: 1. The CDR3 region is CASSSGQSYEQYF. The CDR3 DNA reads TGTGCCAGCAGTTCGGGACAGTCCTACGAGCAGTACTTC.

The gene calls are TRBV5-1 and TRBJ2-1; D is unresolved. The CDR3 is made up of 12 amino acids. Trimming removed 2 bases at V and 10 bases at J, with 10 bases between. Germline V CDR1 and CDR2: SGHRS, YFSETQ. CDR3 loop: CASSLEWREQFF. The CDR3 nucleotides read TGCGCCAGCAGCTTAGAATGGCGGGAGCAGTTCTTC.

The V gene is TRBV5-1, the J gene TRBJ2-1; 11 nucleotides agree with TRBD2. Germline lookup yields CDR1 SGHRS and CDR2 YFSETQ. CDR3 size: 15 residues. J lost 2 bases, V lost 6 bases, and 4 bases had no gene match. As DNA, the CDR3 is TGCGCCAGCACCCTAGCGGGGGGAACCTACAATGAGCAGTTCTTC. This codes for CASTLAGGTYNEQFF. The whole variable domain, remainder taken from reference TRBV5-1 and TRBJ2-1, is KAGVTQTPRYLIKTRGQQVTLSCSPISGHRSVSWYQQTPGQGLQFLFEYFSETQRNKGNFPGRFSGRQFSNSRSEMNVSTLELGDSALYLCASTLAGGTYNEQFFGPGTRLTVL.

V is TRBV11-2 and J is TRBJ1-1; TRBD1 is a possible D gene (5 bases). This CDR3 spans 16 amino acids. CDR1 and CDR2 from the germline V gene are SGHAT and FQNNGV. V lost 2 bases, J lost 1 base, and 14 bases lay in between. The CDR3 region has the DNA TGTGCCAGCAGCTTATCTGTTGGGGGAGGGAACACTGAAGCTTTCTTT. Translating gives CASSLSVGGGNTEAFF.

The chain employs TRBV27 and TRBJ2-2; TRBD2 aligns across 7 bases. The CDR3 spans 17 residues. Trimming cost V 7 bases and J 4 bases; bases outside gene matches: 15. CDR1 is MNHEY and CDR2 is SMNVEV in the germline V gene (reference sequence). The CDR3, as DNA: TGTGCCAGCACCACCCTTTCTAAAACGGGGGGCACCGGGGAGCTGTTTTTT. Protein product: CASTTLSKTGGTGELFF.

The chain links TRBV15 to TRBJ2-4, with D perhaps matching TRBD2 (7 bases). V lost 0 bases and J 5 bases, leaving 20 bases between the germline ends. The CDR3 has 18 amino acids. Germline V CDR1 and CDR2: LNHNV, YYDKDF (reference sequence). CDR3 region: CATSRDMARGGVENIQYF. The DNA for the CDR3 is TGTGCCACCAGCAGAGATATGGCAAGGGGGGGAGTCGAAAACATTCAGTACTTC.

The CDR3 here is CASSLEVASGRETQYF. The CDR3 DNA is TGTGCCAGCAGCTTGGAGGTGGCTAGCGGGCGAGAGACCCAGTACTTC. The rearrangement links TRBV5-5 to TRBJ2-5; 8 bases map to TRBD2. CDR3 length equals 16 residues. Unmatched junction bases numbered 8, after V lost 0 bases and J lost 4 bases. Per germline, CDR1 SGHKS and CDR2 YYEKEE (reference sequence).

The chain uses TRBV3-1 (or the pseudogene TRBV3-2) and TRBJ1-3, with 7 bases aligning to TRBD1. The V gene's germline CDR1 is LGHDT and CDR2 YNNKEL (reference sequence). CDR3 length: 15 amino acids. J gave up 3 bases and V 1 base, and 3 bases lay outside the gene matches. CDR3 amino acids: CASSQGQGYGNTIYF. The CDR3 DNA reads as TGTGCCAGCAGCCAAGGACAGGGATATGGAAACACCATATATTTT.

The chain recombines TRBV11-3 with TRBJ2-2, with D perhaps TRBD2 (5 bases). The CDR3 is 15 amino acids. CDR1 SGHNT and CDR2 YENEEA come from the germline V gene. V lost 0 bases, J lost 5 bases, and 10 bases lay in between. Written as DNA, the CDR3 is TGTGCCAGCAGCTTAGATCAACGGGGAACCGGGGAGCTGTTTTTT. Translated: CASSLDQRGTGELFF.

The V gene is TRBV27, the J gene TRBJ2-3, with 7 positions matching TRBD2. Trimming took 7 bases from V and 2 from J; bases not matched to a gene: 9. This CDR3 region has 15 residues. Germline V gene lookup returns CDR1 MNHEY and CDR2 SMNVEV (reference sequence). The CDR3 DNA follows: TGTGCCAGCAAATTGGCCAGCGGGGACACAGATACGCAGTATTTT. Residues: CASKLASGDTDTQYF.

This clone was counted between two and nine times. J is TRBJ2-2 and V is TRBV4-1; a weak D match, TRBD1 (7 bases). V dropped 1 base and J dropped 6 bases, with 12 bases sitting between them. The CDR3 has 15 residues. Germline CDR1 and CDR2: MGHRA and YSYEKL. The chain's CDR3 is CASSQVGGGAGELFF. Written as DNA, the CDR3 is TGCGCCAGCAGCCAAGTAGGAGGGGGCGCCGGGGAGCTGTTTTTT.

The V gene is TRBV19, the J gene TRBJ1-2; tentative D call: TRBD1 (6 bases). This CDR3 region has 14 residues. With 5 bases removed from V and 5 bases from J, the gap between germline ends came to 15 bases. CDR1 is LNHDA, CDR2 SQIVND, per germline (reference sequence). The CDR3 here is CASSVQGFGYGYTF. CDR3 DNA sequence: TGTGCCAGTAGTGTACAGGGATTTGGGTATGGCTACACCTTC. Variable domain in full (rest from reference TRBV19 and TRBJ1-2): DGGITQSPKYLFRKEGQNVTLSCEQNLNHDAMYWYRQDPGQGLRLIYYSQIVNDFQKGDIAEGYSVSREKKESFPLTVTSAQKNPTAFYLCASSVQGFGYGYTFGSGTRLTVV.

The chain uses TRBV28 and TRBJ2-3, with 9 bases lining up with TRBD2. In germline, CDR1 is MDHEN, CDR2 SYDVKM. V trimming: 6 bases; J trimming: 5 bases; junction bases outside the gene matches: 12. The CDR3 extends over 16 amino acids. The CDR3 bases are TGTGCCAGCAGACCCCTAGCGGGGCGGGAGCGAGATACGCAGTATTTT. Its translation: CASRPLAGRERDTQYF.

The chain carries TRBV5-4 and TRBJ2-1; 9 nucleotides agree with TRBD2. This CDR3 region has 16 residues. J gave up 6 bases and V 4 bases, and 11 bases lay outside the gene matches. CDR1 and CDR2 (germline): SGHNT, YYREEE (reference sequence). The CDR3 DNA sequence: TGTGCCAGCAGCGGCGGGGGGGGTAGCGGGACCAATGAGCAGTTCTTC. It encodes CASSGGGGSGTNEQFF.

V is TRBV4-1 and J is TRBJ2-2; D might be TRBD2 (5 bases). The CDR3 is 14 residues long. Germline CDR1 MGHRA, CDR2 YSYEKL. Between the trimmed V and J ends, which lost 6 bases and 5 bases, there was a span of 13 bases. CDR3 coding DNA: TGCGCCAGCAGTTCTCGGGGTTGGACCGGGGAGCTGTTTTTT. Protein sequence: CASSSRGWTGELFF.

The V and J genes are TRBV10-3 and TRBJ2-2; 9 bases line up with TRBD1. The CDR3 spans 15 residues. CDR1 is ENHRY and CDR2 is SYGVKD in the germline V gene. V gave up 9 bases and J gave up 2 bases; unmatched junction bases: 7. The CDR3 sequence is CAMTPGQGNTGELFF. The CDR3 DNA reads as TGTGCCATGACCCCGGGACAGGGTAACACCGGGGAGCTGTTTTTT.

The chain links TRBV29-1 to TRBJ2-7; 9 bases fit TRBD1. Germline V gene lookup returns CDR1 SQVTM and CDR2 ANQGSEA. CDR3 length equals 15 residues. V shed 6 bases, J shed 5 bases, and the junction held 14 bases outside the gene matches. The CDR3 region has the DNA TGCAGCGTCGCCACCCGACCGGGACAGGGTAACGAGCAGTACTTC. Its translation: CSVATRPGQGNEQYF.

The chain recombines TRBV21-1 with TRBJ2-4; the D segment call TRBD2 is taken from the table without a DNA check. TRBV21-1 constitutes a pseudogene. The CDR3 is made up of 17 amino acids. The CDR3 protein is CASSARTSGSPKNIQYF. The CDR3 DNA reads TGTGCCAGCAGCGCCCGGACTAGCGGGAGTCCTAAAAACATTCAGTACTTC.

The chain has TRBV13 and TRBJ2-1; TRBD2 aligns across 7 bases. V shed 5 bases and J 9 bases; nucleotides not matched to a gene: 19. The CDR3 totals 17 residues. CDR1 is PRHDT and CDR2 is FYEKMQ in the germline V gene (reference sequence). The chain's CDR3 is CASSPEGYSGQRGEQFF. Written as DNA, the CDR3 is TGTGCCAGCAGCCCCGAGGGATATAGCGGGCAGCGGGGTGAGCAGTTCTTC.

V gene TRBV27 combines with J gene TRBJ1-2; no firm D call. Germline V gives CDR1 MNHEY, CDR2 SMNVEV (reference sequence). CDR3 length: 13 amino acids. The V and J ends lost 7 bases and 5 bases respectively, with 14 bases between them. The CDR3, as DNA: TGTGCCAGCACTCCCCCCCCGGGGTATGGCTACACCTTC. It encodes CASTPPPGYGYTF.

The chain links TRBV3-1 (or the pseudogene TRBV3-2) to TRBJ2-2; no clear D. The CDR3 totals 13 residues. Germline values: CDR1 LGHDT, CDR2 YNNKEL (reference sequence). With 2 bases removed from V and 5 bases from J, the gap between germline ends came to 6 bases. The CDR3 region has the DNA TGTGCCAGCAGCCAAATTTCTACCGGGGAGCTGTTTTTT. It specifies CASSQISTGELFF.

The V gene is TRBV14, the J gene TRBJ1-2; 7 bases map to TRBD1. The CDR3 loop spans 16 amino acids. The V gene end was trimmed by 7 bases and the J gene end by 5 bases; junction bases not matched to a gene: 16. Looked up from germline, CDR1 is SGHDN and CDR2 is FVKESK. The CDR3 region is CASTSTGTAAAYGYTF. CDR3 DNA: TGTGCCAGCACCTCGACAGGGACCGCGGCTGCATATGGCTACACCTTC.

V is TRBV3-1 (or the pseudogene TRBV3-2) and J is TRBJ1-5; tentatively, D is TRBD1 (5 bases). Trimming stripped 6 bases from V and 0 bases from J, with 12 bases between. The CDR3 loop spans 15 amino acids. Germline-derived CDR1 and CDR2 are LGHDT and YNNKEL (reference sequence). CDR3 in amino acids: CASSGGTHSNQPQHF. The CDR3 DNA reads TGTGCCAGCAGTGGGGGGACCCATAGCAATCAGCCCCAGCATTTT.

The rearrangement links TRBV19 to TRBJ2-1, with 11 bases identical to TRBD2. Trimming took 5 bases from V and 0 from J; bases not matched to a gene: 21. Germline V gene lookup returns CDR1 LNHDA and CDR2 SQIVND (reference sequence). This CDR3 comprises 22 residues. The CDR3 loop is CASSSLSRTSGRVLGSYNEQFF. DNA of the CDR3: TGTGCCAGTAGTTCCCTATCTAGGACTAGCGGGCGCGTCCTTGGCTCCTACAATGAGCAGTTCTTC.